Sequencing of this T cell receptor beta chain was carried out in a study of T-cell reconstitution after alpha-beta-depleted transplantation in children. This clonotype was recorded a few times. The CDR3 contains 12 residues. Germline CDR1 is SGHRS and CDR2 is YFSETQ. Deletions cut 3 bases from V and 6 bases from J, with 10 bases between. Unique molecular identifiers were incorporated during preparation of the TCRbeta library. TCRdb passed the PCR reads through MiXCR, listing each CDR3 protein once. The sample records about 540,000 distinct CDR3 sequences, approximately 20% being singletons. This specimen consisted of PBMCs from the stem cell graft donor, obtained from the stem cell graft. This chain joins TRBV5-1 and TRBJ2-7; D unresolved. This clonotype originated in a human donor who donated a stem cell graft to a child with acute lymphoblastic leukemia. CDR3 nucleotide sequence: TGCGCCAGCAGCTCCTTCCCGGGCGAGCAGTACTTC. Protein product: CASSSFPGEQYF.